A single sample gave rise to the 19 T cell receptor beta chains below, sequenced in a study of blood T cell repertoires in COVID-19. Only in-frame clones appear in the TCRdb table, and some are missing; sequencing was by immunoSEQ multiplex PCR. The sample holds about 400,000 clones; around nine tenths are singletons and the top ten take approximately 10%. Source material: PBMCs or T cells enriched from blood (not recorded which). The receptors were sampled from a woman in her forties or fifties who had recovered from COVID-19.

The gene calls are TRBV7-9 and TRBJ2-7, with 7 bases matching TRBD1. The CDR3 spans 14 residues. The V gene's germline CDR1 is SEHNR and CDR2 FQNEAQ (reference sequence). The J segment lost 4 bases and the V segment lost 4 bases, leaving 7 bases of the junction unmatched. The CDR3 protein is CASSSRQGEYEQYF. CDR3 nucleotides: TGTGCCAGCAGCTCCAGACAGGGCGAATACGAGCAGTACTTC.

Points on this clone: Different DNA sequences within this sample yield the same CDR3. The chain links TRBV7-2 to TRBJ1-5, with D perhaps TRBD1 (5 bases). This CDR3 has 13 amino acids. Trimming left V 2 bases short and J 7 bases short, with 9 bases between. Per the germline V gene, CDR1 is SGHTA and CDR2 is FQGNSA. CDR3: CASSLQGNQPQHF. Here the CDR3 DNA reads TGTGCCAGCAGCTTACAGGGAAACCAGCCCCAGCATTTT.

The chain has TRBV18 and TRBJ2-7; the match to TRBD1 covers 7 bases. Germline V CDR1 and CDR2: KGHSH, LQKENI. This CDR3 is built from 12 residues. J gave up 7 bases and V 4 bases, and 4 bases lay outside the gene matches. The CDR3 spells CASSLGQEEQYF. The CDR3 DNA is TGTGCCAGCTCACTTGGACAGGAGGAGCAGTACTTC.

CDR3 nucleotides: TGTGCCAGCAGCTTAGGGGACAGGGAGAGGGGCACTGAAGCTTTCTTT. Encoded protein: CASSLGDRERGTEAFF. The chain is built from TRBV7-2 and TRBJ1-1, with 9 bases lining up with TRBD1. Germline V CDR1 and CDR2: SGHTA, FQGNSA. V was clipped by 1 base and J by 4 bases; unmatched bases: 7. The CDR3 has 16 amino acids.

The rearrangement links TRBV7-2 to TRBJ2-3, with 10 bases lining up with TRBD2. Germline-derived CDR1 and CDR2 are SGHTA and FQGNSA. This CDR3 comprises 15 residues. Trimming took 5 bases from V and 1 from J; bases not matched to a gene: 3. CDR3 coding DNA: TGTGCCAGCAGCCCGCTAGCGGGGGGCACAGATACGCAGTATTTT. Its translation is CASSPLAGGTDTQYF.

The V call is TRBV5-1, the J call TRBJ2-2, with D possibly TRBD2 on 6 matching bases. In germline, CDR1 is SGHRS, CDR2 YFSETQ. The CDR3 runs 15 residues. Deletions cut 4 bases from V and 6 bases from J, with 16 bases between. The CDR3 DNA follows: TGCGCCAGCAGCCGGGTGGCAGGAGGGGCCGGGGAGCTGTTTTTT. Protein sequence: CASSRVAGGAGELFF.

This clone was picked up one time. The CDR3 sequence is CASSPGGTGELFF. Here the CDR3 DNA reads TGTGCCAGCAGCCCGGGGGGGACCGGGGAGCTGTTTTTT. V gene TRBV7-6 combines with J gene TRBJ2-2, with 8 bases lining up with TRBD2. Germline values: CDR1 SGHVS, CDR2 FNYEAQ. J was trimmed by 5 bases and V by 5 bases; bases with no gene match: 1. The CDR3 contains 13 residues.

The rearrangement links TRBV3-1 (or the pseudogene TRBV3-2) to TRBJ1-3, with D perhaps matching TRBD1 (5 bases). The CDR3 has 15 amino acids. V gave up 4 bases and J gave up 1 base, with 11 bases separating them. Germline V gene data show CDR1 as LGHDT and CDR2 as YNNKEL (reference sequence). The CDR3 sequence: CASSLHGGSGNTIYF. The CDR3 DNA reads TGTGCCAGCAGCCTACACGGGGGTTCTGGAAACACCATATATTTT.

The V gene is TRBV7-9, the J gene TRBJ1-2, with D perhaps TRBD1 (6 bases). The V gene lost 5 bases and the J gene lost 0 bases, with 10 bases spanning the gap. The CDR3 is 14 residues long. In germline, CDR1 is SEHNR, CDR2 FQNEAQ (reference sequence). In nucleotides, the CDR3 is TGTGCCAGCAGCCCGAGGGGGTCTAACTATGGCTACACCTTC. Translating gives CASSPRGSNYGYTF.

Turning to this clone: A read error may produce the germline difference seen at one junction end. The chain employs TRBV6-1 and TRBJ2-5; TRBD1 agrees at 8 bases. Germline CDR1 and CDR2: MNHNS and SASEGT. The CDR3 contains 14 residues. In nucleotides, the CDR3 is TGTGCCAGCAGTGAGGGACAGGACTTTGGGGAGAAGAACTTC. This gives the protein CASSEGQDFGEKNF.

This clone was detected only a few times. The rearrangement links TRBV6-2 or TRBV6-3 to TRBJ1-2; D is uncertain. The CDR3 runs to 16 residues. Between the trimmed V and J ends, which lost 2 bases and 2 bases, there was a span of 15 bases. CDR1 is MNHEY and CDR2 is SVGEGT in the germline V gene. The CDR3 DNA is TGTGCCAGCAGTTACAGCGGCGGCAAAAAGAACTATGGCTACACCTTC. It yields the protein CASSYSGGKKNYGYTF.

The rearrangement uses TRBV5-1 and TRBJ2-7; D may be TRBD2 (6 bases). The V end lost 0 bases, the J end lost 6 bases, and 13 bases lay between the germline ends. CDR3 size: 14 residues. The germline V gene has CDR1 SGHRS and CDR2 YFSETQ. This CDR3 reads CASSLGGVPSEQYF. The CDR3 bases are TGCGCCAGCAGCTTGGGGGGGGTTCCCAGCGAGCAGTACTTC.

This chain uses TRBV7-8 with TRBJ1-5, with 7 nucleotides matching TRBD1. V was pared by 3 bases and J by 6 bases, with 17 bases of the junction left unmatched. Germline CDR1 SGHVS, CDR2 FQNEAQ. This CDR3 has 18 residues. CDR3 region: CASSLRNYPGGSGQPQHF. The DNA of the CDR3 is TGTGCCAGCAGCTTGAGGAACTATCCAGGGGGGTCGGGTCAGCCCCAGCATTTT.

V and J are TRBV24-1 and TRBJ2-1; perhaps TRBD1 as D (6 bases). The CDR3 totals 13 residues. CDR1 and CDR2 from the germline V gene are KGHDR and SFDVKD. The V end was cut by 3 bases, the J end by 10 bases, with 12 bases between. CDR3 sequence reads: CATSDTRGYEQFF. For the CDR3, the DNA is TGTGCCACCAGTGATACTAGGGGGTACGAGCAGTTCTTC.

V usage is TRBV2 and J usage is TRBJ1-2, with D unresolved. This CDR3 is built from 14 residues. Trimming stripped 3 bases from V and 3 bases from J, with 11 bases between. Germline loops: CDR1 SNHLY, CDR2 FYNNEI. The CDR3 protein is CASSDAEGYYGYTF. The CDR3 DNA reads TGTGCCAGCAGTGATGCCGAGGGTTACTATGGCTACACCTTC.

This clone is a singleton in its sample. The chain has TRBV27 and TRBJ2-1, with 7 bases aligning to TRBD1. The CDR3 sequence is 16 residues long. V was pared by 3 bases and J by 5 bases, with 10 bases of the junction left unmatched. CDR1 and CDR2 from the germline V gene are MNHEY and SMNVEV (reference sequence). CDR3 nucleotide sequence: TGTGCCAGCAGTTTCTTGAACCCGGACAGGAACAATGAGCAGTTCTTC. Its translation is CASSFLNPDRNNEQFF.

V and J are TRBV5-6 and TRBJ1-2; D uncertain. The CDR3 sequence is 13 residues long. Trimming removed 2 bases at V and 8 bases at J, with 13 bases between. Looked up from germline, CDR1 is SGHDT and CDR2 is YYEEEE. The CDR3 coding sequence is TGTGCCAGCAGCTTATCTAAGTCGGAGGGCTACACCTTC. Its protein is CASSLSKSEGYTF.

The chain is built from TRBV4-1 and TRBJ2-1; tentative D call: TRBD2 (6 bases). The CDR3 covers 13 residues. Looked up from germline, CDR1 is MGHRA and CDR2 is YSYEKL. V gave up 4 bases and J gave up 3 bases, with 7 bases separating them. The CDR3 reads CASSPSDYNEQFF. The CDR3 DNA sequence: TGCGCCAGCAGCCCTAGCGACTACAATGAGCAGTTCTTC.

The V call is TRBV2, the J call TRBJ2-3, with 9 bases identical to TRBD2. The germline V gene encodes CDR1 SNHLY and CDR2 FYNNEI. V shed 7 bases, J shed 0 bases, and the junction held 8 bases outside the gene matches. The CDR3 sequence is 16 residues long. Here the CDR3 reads CASTSASGVSTDTQYF. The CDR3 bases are TGTGCCAGCACGTCGGCTAGCGGGGTGAGCACAGATACGCAGTATTTT.